This record looks at one TCR beta chain sequence and its context. Its antigen remains unknown. The CDR3 contains 14 residues. V gave up 3 bases and J gave up 1 base; unmatched junction bases: 2. CDR1 is SGHNT and CDR2 is YENEEA in the germline V gene. Data came from immunoSEQ multiplex PCR; TCRdb stores just in-frame clones and leaves some out. The profile shows about 110,000 clones, 70% to 90% of them singletons. These data come from a study of T cell responses to AZD1222 COVID-19 vaccine. General study results and limits: Of the AZD1222 recipients, only 5 or 6 were seropositive at baseline. Within unmutated variant regions lay the reported targets of nearly half of spike-specific TCRs. Donors were largely white British and mainly female; clonal diversity was possibly underestimated. Spike was spanned by vaccine-associated CD4 TCRs, which were dominant at 160-218 and 743-854.

The source was peripheral blood, collected 28 days after the second AZD1222 dose. The source is an adult who received the AZD1222 COVID-19 vaccine. The V call is TRBV11-3, the J call TRBJ1-2; TRBD1 aligns across 7 bases. CDR3 sequence: CASSLGQFNYGYTF. DNA for the CDR3: TGTGCCAGCAGCTTGGGACAGTTTAACTATGGCTACACCTTC.